The rows below give T cell receptor beta chains drawn from one sample of a study of T cells expressing NK-cell markers. TCRdb reworked the 5' RACE reads into one entry per CDR3 protein, no DNA. This specimen shows approximately 170,000 distinct CDR3 sequences; the ten leading clones hold roughly 21%. Specimen: blood T cells: a sorted CD56 or NKG2C T cell subset, CD4+ or CD8+ T cells, or bulk PBMC T cells (not recorded which). These receptors all stem from a man between 18 and 69 years old in good health. The CDR3 runs from the conserved cysteine through the conserved F or W. Fields, in order: V gene, J gene, CDR3 protein.

v_gene: TRBV20-1
j_gene: TRBJ1-1
CDR3aa: CSASGKTTNTEAFF

v_gene: TRBV20-1
j_gene: TRBJ1-2
CDR3aa: CSPDGGNYGYTF

v_gene: TRBV4-2
j_gene: TRBJ2-7
CDR3aa: CASSQMGSYEQYF

v_gene: TRBV3-1
j_gene: TRBJ2-1
CDR3aa: CASSLRLGGNNEQFF

v_gene: TRBV15
j_gene: TRBJ1-2
CDR3aa: CATSRDIGGQGYTF

v_gene: TRBV29-1
j_gene: TRBJ2-3
CDR3aa: CSVEGTSSADTQYF

v_gene: TRBV29-1
j_gene: TRBJ2-7
CDR3aa: CSVNEGRSSYEQYF

v_gene: TRBV28
j_gene: TRBJ2-5
CDR3aa: CASSLVGDRGLQETQYF

v_gene: TRBV27
j_gene: TRBJ2-3
CDR3aa: CASSPLVRRGLTDTQYF

v_gene: TRBV3-1
j_gene: TRBJ2-7
CDR3aa: CASSQREGLTYEQYF

v_gene: TRBV29-1
j_gene: TRBJ2-5
CDR3aa: CSVERDREYQETQYF

v_gene: TRBV4-2
j_gene: TRBJ1-2
CDR3aa: CASSQDPGLAYGYTF

v_gene: TRBV18
j_gene: TRBJ1-1
CDR3aa: CASIADRGDTEAFF

v_gene: TRBV27
j_gene: TRBJ2-5
CDR3aa: CASSLWTSGGWETQYF

v_gene: TRBV7-8
j_gene: TRBJ2-5
CDR3aa: CASSTRTGREETQYF

v_gene: TRBV27
j_gene: TRBJ2-7
CDR3aa: CASSLFPVGGGAYEQYF

v_gene: TRBV5-6
j_gene: TRBJ2-7
CDR3aa: CASRTDRALYEQYF

v_gene: TRBV5-1
j_gene: TRBJ2-1
CDR3aa: CASNPLRVRSYNEQFF

v_gene: TRBV6-1
j_gene: TRBJ2-6
CDR3aa: CAIPAVSGANVLTF

v_gene: TRBV6-5
j_gene: TRBJ1-2
CDR3aa: CASSYSISPGEYGYTF

v_gene: TRBV7-9
j_gene: TRBJ1-3
CDR3aa: CASSLTPGGMRNTIYF

v_gene: TRBV2
j_gene: TRBJ1-4
CDR3aa: CASSFPTRPWGTNEKLFF

v_gene: TRBV9
j_gene: TRBJ2-6
CDR3aa: CASSVATIREGPGANVLTF

v_gene: TRBV28
j_gene: TRBJ2-4
CDR3aa: CASSSRPKTLAKNIQYF

v_gene: TRBV12-3/TRBV12-4
j_gene: TRBJ2-1
CDR3aa: CASTEPGGISYNEQFF

v_gene: TRBV25-1
j_gene: TRBJ2-1
CDR3aa: CASTMNPYNEQFF

v_gene: TRBV12-3/TRBV12-4
j_gene: TRBJ1-4
CDR3aa: CASSPILGAADKLFF

v_gene: TRBV28
j_gene: TRBJ2-7
CDR3aa: CASSLYPGTGITQAYEQYF

v_gene: TRBV11-2
j_gene: TRBJ1-2
CDR3aa: CASSLELLGYGYTF

v_gene: TRBV2
j_gene: TRBJ2-5
CDR3aa: CASSEYVWETQYF

v_gene: TRBV2
j_gene: TRBJ1-6
CDR3aa: CASSEALRIGRVVSPLHF

v_gene: TRBV2
j_gene: TRBJ2-7
CDR3aa: CASSPDVAYTSYEQYF

v_gene: TRBV9
j_gene: TRBJ2-5
CDR3aa: CASSSSGAIQETQYF

v_gene: TRBV2
j_gene: TRBJ1-5
CDR3aa: CASSEAGVGNQPQHF

v_gene: TRBV4-2
j_gene: TRBJ2-5
CDR3aa: CASSQDSEYDSGVGQETQYF

v_gene: TRBV3-1
j_gene: TRBJ2-2
CDR3aa: CASSPGAGPITGELFF